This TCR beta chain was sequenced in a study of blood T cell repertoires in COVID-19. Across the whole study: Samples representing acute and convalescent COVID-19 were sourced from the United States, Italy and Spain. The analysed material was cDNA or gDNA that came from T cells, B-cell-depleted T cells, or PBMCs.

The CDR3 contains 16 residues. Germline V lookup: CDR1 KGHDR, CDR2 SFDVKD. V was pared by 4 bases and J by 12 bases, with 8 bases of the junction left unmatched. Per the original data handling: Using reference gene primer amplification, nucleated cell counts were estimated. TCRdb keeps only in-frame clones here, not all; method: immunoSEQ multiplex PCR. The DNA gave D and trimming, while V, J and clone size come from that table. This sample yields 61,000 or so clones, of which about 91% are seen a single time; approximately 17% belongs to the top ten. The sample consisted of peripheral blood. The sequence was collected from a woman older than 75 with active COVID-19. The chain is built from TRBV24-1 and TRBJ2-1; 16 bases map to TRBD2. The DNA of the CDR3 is TGTGCCACCAGTGACACCGGGACTAGCGGGGGGGCCAGGCAGTTCTTC. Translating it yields CATSDTGTSGGARQFF.